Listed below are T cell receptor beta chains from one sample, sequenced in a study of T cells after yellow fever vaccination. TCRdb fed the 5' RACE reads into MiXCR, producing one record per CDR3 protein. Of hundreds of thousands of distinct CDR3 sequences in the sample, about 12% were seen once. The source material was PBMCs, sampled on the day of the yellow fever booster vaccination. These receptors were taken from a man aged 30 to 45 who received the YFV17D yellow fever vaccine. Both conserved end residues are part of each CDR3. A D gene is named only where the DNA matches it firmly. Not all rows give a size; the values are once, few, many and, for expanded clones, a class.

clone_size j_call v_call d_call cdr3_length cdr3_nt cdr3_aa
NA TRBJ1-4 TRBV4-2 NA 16 TGTGCCAGCAGCCAAGTTGGCGGACAGCCTAATGAAAAACTGTTTTTT CASSQVGGQPNEKLFF
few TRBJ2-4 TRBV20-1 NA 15 TGCAGTGCTAGAGAGGCGCAAGAAGCCAAAAACATTCAGTACTTC CSAREAQEAKNIQYF
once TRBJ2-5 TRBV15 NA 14 TGTGCCACCAGCGCTGGCCTCTTTGCGGCGACCCAGTACTTC CATSAGLFAATQYF
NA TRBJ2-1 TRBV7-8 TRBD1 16 TGTGCCAGCAGCTTAGGGTTGAGGGGGCGCCGAGATGAGCAGTTCTTC CASSLGLRGRRDEQFF
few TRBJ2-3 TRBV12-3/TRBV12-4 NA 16 TGTGCCAGCAGTTTCTTTGCGGCAGAGGGAACAGATACGCAGTATTTT CASSFFAAEGTDTQYF
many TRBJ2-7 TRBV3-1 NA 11 TGTGCCAGCAGCCAAGAGGGGGAGCAGTACTTC CASSQEGEQYF
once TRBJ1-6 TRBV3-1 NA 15 TGTGCCAGCAGCCAAGAAGCAACGTATAATTCACCCCTCCACTTT CASSQEATYNSPLHF
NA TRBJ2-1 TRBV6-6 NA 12 TGTGCCAGCGGAGGGGTGGGCAATGAGCAGTTCTTC CASGGVGNEQFF
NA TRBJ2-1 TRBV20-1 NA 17 TGCAGTGCTAGGGGGATACAGGGCGCGGGACGATACAATGAGCAGTTCTTC CSARGIQGAGRYNEQFF
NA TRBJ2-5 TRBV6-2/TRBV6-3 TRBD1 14 TGTGCCAGCAGTTTGGGACAGGGAAGACAGACCCAGTACTTC CASSLGQGRQTQYF
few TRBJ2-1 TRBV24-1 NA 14 TGTGCCACCAGTAGAGGGTCAGGCTACAATGAGCAGTTCTTC CATSRGSGYNEQFF
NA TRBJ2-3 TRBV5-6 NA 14 TGTGCCAGCAGCGCACAACTCCGGGAAGATACGCAGTATTTT CASSAQLREDTQYF
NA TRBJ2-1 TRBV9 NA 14 TGTGCCAGCAGCGCCCTTGTTAGCATGAATGAGCAGTTCTTC CASSALVSMNEQFF
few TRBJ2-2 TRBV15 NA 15 TGTGCCACCAGCAGAGGACAGGCAAACACCGGGGAGCTGTTTTTT CATSRGQANTGELFF
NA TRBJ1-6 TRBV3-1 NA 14 TGTGCCAGCGGCCTAACGGCAGATAATTCACCCCTCCACTTT CASGLTADNSPLHF
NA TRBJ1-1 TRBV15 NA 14 TGTGCCACCAGCAGAGAACAAGGGTTCACTGAAGCTTTCTTT CATSREQGFTEAFF
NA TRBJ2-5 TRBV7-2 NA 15 TGTGCCAGCAGCTATGGACCCCTCGAATCAGAGACCCAGTACTTC CASSYGPLESETQYF
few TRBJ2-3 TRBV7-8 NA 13 TGTGCCAGCAGCCATAAACGCACAGATACGCAGTATTTT CASSHKRTDTQYF
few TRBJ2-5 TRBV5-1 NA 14 TGCGCCAGCAGCCTGCAGGGGATGATAGAGACCCAGTACTTC CASSLQGMIETQYF
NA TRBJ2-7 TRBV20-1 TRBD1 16 TGCAGTGCTAGAGATCCGTTTGGGACAGGGGCCTACGAGCAGTACTTC CSARDPFGTGAYEQYF
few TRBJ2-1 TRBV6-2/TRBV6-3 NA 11 TGTGCCAGCAACTCCCAAAAGGAGCAGTTCTTC CASNSQKEQFF
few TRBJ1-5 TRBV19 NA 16 TGTGCCAGTAGTATAGATCTAAGCCCAGCCCTTCAGCCCCAGCATTTT CASSIDLSPALQPQHF
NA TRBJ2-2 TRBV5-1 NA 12 TGCGCCAGTACCTCGGGAAACGGGGAGCTGTTTTTT CASTSGNGELFF
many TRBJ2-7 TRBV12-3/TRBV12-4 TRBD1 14 TGTGCCAGCAGTTTAAAGGGGGCGGTCTACGAGCAGTACTTC CASSLKGAVYEQYF
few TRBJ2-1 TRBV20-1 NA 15 TGCAGTGCCCACGTGGACTACCTCTCCTACAATGAGCAGTTCTTC CSAHVDYLSYNEQFF
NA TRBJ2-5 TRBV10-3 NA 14 TGTGCCATCAGTGAGAGAGGGCAGCAAGAGACCCAGTACTTC CAISERGQQETQYF
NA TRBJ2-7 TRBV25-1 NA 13 TGTGCCAGCAGTGGTGGGGGAATGTACGAGCAGTACTTC CASSGGGMYEQYF
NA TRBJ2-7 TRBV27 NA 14 TGTGCCAGCAGTCGCCGGCCCCTTTCCTACGAGCAGTACTTC CASSRRPLSYEQYF
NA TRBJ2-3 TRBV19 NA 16 TGTGCCAGTAGGATGGGGTCCGGGAGTAGCACAGATACGCAGTATTTT CASRMGSGSSTDTQYF
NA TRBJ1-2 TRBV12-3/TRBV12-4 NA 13 TGTGCCAGCAGTTTATCTGGGGGCGTTGGCTACACCTTC CASSLSGGVGYTF
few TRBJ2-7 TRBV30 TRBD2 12 TGTGCCTGGGGGGGGGTCTCCTACGAGCAGTACTTC CAWGGVSYEQYF
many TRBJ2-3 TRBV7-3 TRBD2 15 TGTGCCAGCAGCTTAAGGCGGGAGGACACAGATACGCAGTATTTT CASSLRREDTDTQYF
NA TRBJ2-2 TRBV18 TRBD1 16 TGTGCCAGCTCACCCCGGACAGGGGAGAACACCGGGGAGCTGTTTTTT CASSPRTGENTGELFF
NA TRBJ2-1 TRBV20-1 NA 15 TGCAGTGCTAGAGGGGCGGTCAGCTCCTACAATGAGCAGTTCTTC CSARGAVSSYNEQFF
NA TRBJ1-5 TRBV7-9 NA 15 TGTGCCAGCAGCCAAGGACGGGACCGCAATCAGCCCCAGCATTTT CASSQGRDRNQPQHF
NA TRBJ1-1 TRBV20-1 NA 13 TGCAGTGTTATTGACAGCGTGAACACTGAAGCTTTCTTT CSVIDSVNTEAFF